One and the same sample provided the 9 T cell receptor beta chains below, sequenced in a study of lymphopenia after photon versus proton radiotherapy. Clones were read by immunoSEQ multiplex PCR, and TCRdb kept only the in-frame ones, dropping some. In the table there are approximately 50,000 clones, around 83% of which are singletons. The specimen comprised peripheral blood, sampled from a patient treated with photon-based radiotherapy. These receptors all come from a man in his forties or fifties with gastric cancer.

The genes are TRBV9 and TRBJ2-1, with 9 positions matching TRBD1. In germline, CDR1 is SGDLS, CDR2 YYNGEE. This CDR3 is 15 amino acids long. Losses at the gene ends were 1 base for V and 8 bases for J; bases not matched to a gene: 7. CDR3 coding DNA: TGTGCCAGCAGCGTAAGGAACAGGGGGCGGGATGAGCAGTTCTTC. The encoded protein is CASSVRNRGRDEQFF.

This clone appeared once. The chain recombines TRBV5-1 with TRBJ1-4; D unresolved. V was pared by 1 base and J by 2 bases, with 9 bases between. Germline CDR1 reads SGHRS; CDR2 reads YFSETQ. The CDR3 totals 15 residues. CDR3 DNA: TGCGCCAGCAGCTTGAATGTGGGGACTAATGAAAAACTGTTTTTT. Its translation is CASSLNVGTNEKLFF.

This sequence joins TRBV7-2 and TRBJ2-5; 15 positions match TRBD2. Trimming cost V 3 bases and J 5 bases; bases outside gene matches: 7. The CDR3 covers 17 residues. Per germline, CDR1 SGHTA and CDR2 FQGNSA. The CDR3 region is CASSFNGLAGGFETQYF. CDR3 bases: TGTGCCAGCAGCTTTAACGGACTAGCGGGAGGGTTTGAGACCCAGTACTTC. The full variable domain, rest sourced from reference TRBV7-2 and TRBJ2-5, is GAGVSQSPSNKVTEKGKDVELRCDPISGHTALYWYRQSLGQGLEFLIYFQGNSAPDKSGLPSDRFSAERTGGSVSTLTIQRTQQEDSAVYLCASSFNGLAGGFETQYFGPGTRLLVL.

V and J are TRBV19 and TRBJ2-5; D might be TRBD1 (5 bases). The CDR3 runs to 15 residues. Germline CDR1 reads LNHDA; CDR2 reads SQIVND (reference sequence). V gave up 1 base and J gave up 5 bases, with 14 bases separating them. The CDR3 bases are TGTGCCAGTAGTATAGGTGGTGTAAGGGGCGAGACCCAGTACTTC. This codes for CASSIGGVRGETQYF.

The chain joins TRBV7-9 to TRBJ1-1, with 10 nucleotides matching TRBD1. Germline V CDR1 and CDR2: SEHNR, FQNEAQ (reference sequence). This CDR3 comprises 17 residues. Trimming removed 2 bases from V and 0 bases from J; junction bases left unmatched: 6. The chain's CDR3 is CASSLPGQGKMNTEAFF. In DNA, the CDR3 is TGTGCCAGCAGCTTACCGGGACAGGGGAAGATGAACACTGAAGCTTTCTTT.

This clone is medium-sized (0.01 to 0.1%) within its sample. V is TRBV7-2 and J is TRBJ2-5; tentatively, D is TRBD1 (6 bases). The CDR3 has 15 residues. Trimming took off 2 bases at V and 5 bases at J, with 15 bases between the two ends. Germline values: CDR1 SGHTA, CDR2 FQGNSA. CDR3: CASSLTGNPGETQYF. The CDR3 DNA sequence: TGTGCCAGCAGCTTAACAGGGAACCCCGGGGAGACCCAGTACTTC. Using reference TRBV7-2 and TRBJ2-5 for the parts outside the CDR3, the full variable domain is GAGVSQSPSNKVTEKGKDVELRCDPISGHTALYWYRQSLGQGLEFLIYFQGNSAPDKSGLPSDRFSAERTGGSVSTLTIQRTQQEDSAVYLCASSLTGNPGETQYFGPGTRLLVL.

The chain combines TRBV7-9 with TRBJ1-2; D not certain. The CDR3 runs to 14 residues. Per the germline V gene, CDR1 is SEHNR and CDR2 is FQNEAQ (reference sequence). Trimming left V 3 bases short and J 2 bases short, with 10 bases between. The CDR3 region is CASSFPDLNYGYTF. The CDR3 DNA sequence: TGTGCCAGCAGCTTTCCAGACCTAAACTATGGCTACACCTTC.

The J gene is TRBJ2-3, the V gene TRBV11-3; D uncertain. This CDR3 has 14 amino acids. V shed 1 base and J shed 0 bases, with 5 bases lying between them. The V gene's germline CDR1 is SGHNT and CDR2 YENEEA. DNA of the CDR3: TGTGCCAGCAGCTTAGGCCATAGCACAGATACGCAGTATTTT. This gives the protein CASSLGHSTDTQYF.

The chain couples TRBV9 to TRBJ2-7; D possibly corresponds to TRBD1 (5 bases). V lost 5 bases, J lost 0 bases, and 9 bases lay in between. The germline V gene has CDR1 SGDLS and CDR2 YYNGEE. This CDR3 spans 13 amino acids. The CDR3 sequence is CASSTGSSYEQYF. Here the CDR3 DNA reads TGTGCCAGCAGTACAGGTTCCTCCTACGAGCAGTACTTC. The complete variable domain, with remaining parts taken from reference TRBV9 and TRBJ2-7, reads DSGVTQTPKHLITATGQRVTLRCSPRSGDLSVYWYQQSLDQGLQFLIQYYNGEERAKGNILERFSAQQFPDLHSELNLSSLELGDSALYFCASSTGSSYEQYFGPGTRLTVT.